The present entry profiles one T cell receptor beta chain with its context. The data stem from a study of Ad26.COV2.S vaccination and SARS-CoV-2 variants. The wider study: Doses of Ad26.COV2.S were injected into muscle once or twice, 56 days apart.

Noted treatment: around 19 received Ad26.COV2.S at low or high dose, single or two shots; about five received placebo; per-sample allocation not given. Following the first vaccine or placebo injection, samples were taken on day 63. V gave up 4 bases and J gave up 2 bases, with 9 bases separating them. This CDR3 spans 13 amino acids. The V gene's germline CDR1 is SQVTM and CDR2 ANQGSEA. The repertoire was sequenced with immunoSEQ multiplex PCR; TCRdb's copy has only in-frame clones and lacks some. The repertoire holds around 450,000 clones, with approximately 90% as singletons. The sequence derives from a person aged 18 to 59 who received the Ad26.COV2.S COVID-19 vaccine or a placebo. Sequencing used peripheral blood, obtained in a trial of Ad26.COV2.S vaccine versus placebo. The rearrangement joins TRBV29-1 to TRBJ2-1, with a possible D match to TRBD2 (6 bases). CDR3 nucleotide sequence: TGCAGCGTTGTGGGGGGAACCTACAATGAGCAGTTCTTC. The encoded protein is CSVVGGTYNEQFF.